This T cell receptor beta chain comes out of a study of T cell responses to AZD1222 COVID-19 vaccine. Findings and caveats of the study: Vaccine-related CD4 TCRs covered spike, predominating at 160-218 and 743-854. Baseline antibody screening turned up just six or seven seropositive AZD1222 recipients.

The table came from immunoSEQ multiplex PCR; TCRdb's copy has only in-frame clones and leaves some out. The sample yields about 120,000 clones, 88% seen once. Regarding this clone: Its target is not known.

This CDR3 comprises 13 residues. V gave up 1 base and J gave up 5 bases, with 9 bases separating them. The V gene's germline CDR1 is SGHTA and CDR2 FQGNSA. The sequencing here drew on peripheral blood, taken on day 0 of AZD1222 vaccination. The chain carries TRBV7-2 and TRBJ2-7; D remains unclear. The source of this sequence is an adult in good health. For the CDR3, the DNA is TGTGCCAGCAGCTTAGTCTTCACCAACGAGCAGTACTTC. It codes for CASSLVFTNEQYF.